The rows below give T cell receptor beta chains drawn from one sample of a study of blood T cell repertoires in COVID-19. Only in-frame clones appear in the TCRdb table, and some are missing; sequencing was by immunoSEQ multiplex PCR. This sample has fewer than 450,000 clones, with 88% found just once. The sequenced sample consisted of PBMCs or T cells enriched from blood (not recorded which). The receptors originated from a young woman who had recovered from COVID-19. Both conserved end residues are part of each CDR3. A D gene is named only where the DNA matches it firmly. Size tells how often a clone was seen (once, few, many) or the class of an expanded clone, and some rows leave it out.

j_call v_call d_call clone_size cdr3_aa cdr3_nt
TRBJ1-5 TRBV4-1 - - CASSQEGSNSNQPQHF TGCGCCAGCAGCCAAGAAGGTAGCAATAGCAATCAGCCCCAGCATTTT
TRBJ2-3 TRBV7-9 - - CASTAGTHTDTQYF TGTGCCAGCACCGCCGGGACACACACAGATACGCAGTATTTT
TRBJ1-1 TRBV2 - - CASSDYRVTEAFF TGTGCCAGCAGTGATTACAGGGTCACTGAAGCTTTCTTT
TRBJ1-1 TRBV6-5 TRBD1 - CASSYGQVEAFF TGTGCCAGCAGTTACGGACAGGTTGAAGCTTTCTTT
TRBJ1-1 TRBV9 - - CASSVGKNTGFTEAFF TGTGCCAGCAGCGTAGGAAAGAACACAGGGTTCACTGAAGCTTTCTTT
TRBJ2-1 TRBV2 TRBD2 - CASSGGSGLNEQFF TGTGCCAGCAGTGGTGGTAGCGGGCTGAATGAGCAGTTCTTC
TRBJ1-2 TRBV24-1 - - CATSALRDNYNYGYTF TGTGCCACCAGTGCCTTGAGGGACAACTATAACTATGGCTACACCTTC
TRBJ1-1 TRBV6-1 - - CASSETGNTEAFF TGTGCCAGCAGTGAAACAGGGAACACTGAAGCTTTCTTT
TRBJ2-5 TRBV6-5 - - CASSYSSGRTETQYF TGTGCCAGCAGTTACTCGTCAGGGAGGACAGAGACCCAGTACTTC
TRBJ1-5 TRBV6-6 - - CASSYEGGTGQPQHF TGTGCCAGCAGTTACGAGGGGGGGACGGGGCAGCCCCAGCATTTT
TRBJ1-6 TRBV30 TRBD1 - CAHRDRASSYNSPLHF TGTGCACACCGGGACAGGGCAAGCTCCTATAATTCACCCCTCCACTTT
TRBJ1-4 TRBV27 TRBD1 - CASSLFGQGGEKLFF TGTGCCAGCAGTCTTTTTGGACAGGGGGGAGAAAAACTGTTTTTT
TRBJ1-4 TRBV19 TRBD1 - CASSARQGAKSNEKLFF TGTGCCAGTAGTGCAAGACAGGGGGCGAAGTCTAATGAAAAACTGTTTTTT
TRBJ2-1 TRBV28 TRBD2 once CASTSTSGAQYNEQFF TGTGCCAGCACCTCGACTAGCGGGGCCCAATACAATGAGCAGTTCTTC
TRBJ1-1 TRBV10-3 - - CAISESVSGGTEAFF TGTGCCATCAGTGAGTCGGTGTCGGGGGGTACTGAAGCTTTCTTT
TRBJ2-7 TRBV5-1 - - CASSLEGELYEQYF TGCGCCAGCAGCTTGGAAGGGGAACTGTACGAGCAGTACTTC
TRBJ2-2 TRBV5-8 TRBD2 - CASSSIKRLAGAYTGELFF TGTGCCAGCAGCTCAATTAAACGACTAGCGGGAGCCTACACCGGGGAGCTGTTTTTT
TRBJ2-1 TRBV27 - - CASSLPIKQGYEQFF TGTGCCAGCAGTTTACCTATAAAACAGGGTTATGAGCAGTTCTTC
TRBJ1-1 TRBV16 - once CASSQSTPSGSEAFF TGTGCCAGCAGCCAATCCACACCCAGCGGCTCTGAAGCTTTCTTT
TRBJ2-1 TRBV6-2/TRBV6-3 TRBD2 - CASSYTLGTSGGRYQGEQFF TGTGCCAGCAGTTACACCCTCGGGACTAGCGGGGGCCGCTACCAGGGTGAGCAGTTCTTC
TRBJ2-5 TRBV7-8 - - CASSLGQWETQYF TGTGCCAGCAGCCTCGGACAGTGGGAGACCCAGTACTTC
TRBJ1-5 TRBV2 - - CASSQGRENQPQHF TGTGCCAGCAGCCAAGGACGGGAAAATCAGCCCCAGCATTTT
TRBJ1-3 TRBV10-1 - - CASSESAGVPGNTIYF TGCGCCAGCAGTGAGTCGGCAGGGGTACCTGGAAACACCATATATTTT
TRBJ2-3 TRBV30 TRBD1 - CAGDRATDTQYF TGTGCTGGGGACAGAGCCACAGATACGCAGTATTTT